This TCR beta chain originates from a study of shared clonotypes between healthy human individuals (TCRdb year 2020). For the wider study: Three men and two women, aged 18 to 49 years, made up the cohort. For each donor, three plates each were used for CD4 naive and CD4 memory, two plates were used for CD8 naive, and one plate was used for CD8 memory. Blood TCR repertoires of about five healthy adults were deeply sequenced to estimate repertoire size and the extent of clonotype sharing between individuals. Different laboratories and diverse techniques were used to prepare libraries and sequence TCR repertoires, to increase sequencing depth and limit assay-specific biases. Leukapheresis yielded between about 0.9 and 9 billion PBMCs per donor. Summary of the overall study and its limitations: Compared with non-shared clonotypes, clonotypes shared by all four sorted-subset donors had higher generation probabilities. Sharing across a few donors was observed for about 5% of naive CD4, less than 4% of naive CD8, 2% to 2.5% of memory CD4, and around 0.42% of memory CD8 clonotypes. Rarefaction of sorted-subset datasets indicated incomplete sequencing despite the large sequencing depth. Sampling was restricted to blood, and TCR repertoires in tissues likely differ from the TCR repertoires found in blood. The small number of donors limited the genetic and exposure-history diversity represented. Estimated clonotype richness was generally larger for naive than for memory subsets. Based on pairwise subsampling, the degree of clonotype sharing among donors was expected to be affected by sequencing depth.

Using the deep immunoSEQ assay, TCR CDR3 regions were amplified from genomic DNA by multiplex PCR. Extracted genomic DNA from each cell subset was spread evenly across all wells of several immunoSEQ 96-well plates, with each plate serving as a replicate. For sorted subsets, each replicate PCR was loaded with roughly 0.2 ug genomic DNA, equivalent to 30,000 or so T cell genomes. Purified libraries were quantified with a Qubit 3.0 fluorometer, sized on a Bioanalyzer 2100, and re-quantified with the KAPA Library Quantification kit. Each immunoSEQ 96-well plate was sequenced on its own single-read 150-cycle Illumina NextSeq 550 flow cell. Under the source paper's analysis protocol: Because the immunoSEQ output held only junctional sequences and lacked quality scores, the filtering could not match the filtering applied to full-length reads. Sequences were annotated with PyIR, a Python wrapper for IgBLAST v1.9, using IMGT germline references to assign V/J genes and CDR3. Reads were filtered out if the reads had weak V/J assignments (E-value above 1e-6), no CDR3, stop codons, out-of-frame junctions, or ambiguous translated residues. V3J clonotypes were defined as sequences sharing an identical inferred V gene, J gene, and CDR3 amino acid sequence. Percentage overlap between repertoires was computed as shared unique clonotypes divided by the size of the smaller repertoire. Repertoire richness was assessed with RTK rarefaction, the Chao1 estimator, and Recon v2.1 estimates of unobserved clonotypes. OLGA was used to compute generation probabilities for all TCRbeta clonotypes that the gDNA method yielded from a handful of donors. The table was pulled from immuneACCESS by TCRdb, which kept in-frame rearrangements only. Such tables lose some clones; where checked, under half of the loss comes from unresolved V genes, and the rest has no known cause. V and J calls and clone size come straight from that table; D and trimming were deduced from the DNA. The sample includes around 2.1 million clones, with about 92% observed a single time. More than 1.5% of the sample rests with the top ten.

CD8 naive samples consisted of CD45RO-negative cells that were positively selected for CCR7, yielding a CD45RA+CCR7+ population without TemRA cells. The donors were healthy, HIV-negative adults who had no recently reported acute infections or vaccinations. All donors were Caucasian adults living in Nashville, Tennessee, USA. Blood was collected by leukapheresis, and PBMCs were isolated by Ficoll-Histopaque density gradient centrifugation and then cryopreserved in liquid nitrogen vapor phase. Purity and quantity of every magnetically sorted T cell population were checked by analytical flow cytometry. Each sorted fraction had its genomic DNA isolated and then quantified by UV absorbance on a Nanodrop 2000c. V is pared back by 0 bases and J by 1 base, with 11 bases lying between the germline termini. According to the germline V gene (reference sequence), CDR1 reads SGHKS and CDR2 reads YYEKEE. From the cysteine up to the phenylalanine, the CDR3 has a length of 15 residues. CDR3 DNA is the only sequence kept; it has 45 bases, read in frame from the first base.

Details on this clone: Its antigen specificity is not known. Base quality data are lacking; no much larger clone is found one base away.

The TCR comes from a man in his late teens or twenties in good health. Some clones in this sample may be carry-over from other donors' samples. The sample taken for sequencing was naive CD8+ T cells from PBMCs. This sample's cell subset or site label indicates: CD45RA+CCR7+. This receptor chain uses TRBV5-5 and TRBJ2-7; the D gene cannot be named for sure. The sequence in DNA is TGTGCCAGCAGCTTGGCACAGACTCTATCCTACGAGCAGTACTTC. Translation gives CASSLAQTLSYEQYF.